The T cell receptor beta chain described here comes from a study of T cell repertoires in cytomegalovirus infection (dated by TCRdb to the late 2010s). Regarding the study in general: Alongside well-studied HLA-B-restricted epitopes, the peptide stimulations were aimed at recently identified HLA-C-restricted CMV epitopes, whose presentation resists viral immunomodulation. The HLA type of each donor mattered for the analysis, because public TCR beta signatures pointed to carriage of CMV infection along with the matching HLA type. Overall results and qualifications from the work: Carriers of CMV infection plus the relevant HLA type were discriminated by the cumulative frequency of public TCR beta family members in the study cohort and in an independent roughly 380-donor cohort. In the ex vivo response, HLA-C-restricted CMV-specific TCR beta clonotypes were dominant, and in two of eight donors the single most frequent clonotype came from this HLA-C-restricted group.

This clonotype was observed a few times. Its target antigen remains unknown. No much larger clone is present one base from it, and per-base qualities are unavailable. The treatment or condition label, read with the paper, signifies: in vitro stimulation with specific CMV peptide epitopes to enrich CMV-specific T cells. The germline V and J ends show losses of 5 bases and 9 bases respectively, and no gene match explains 11 bases of the junction. Including the terminal cysteine and phenylalanine, the CDR3 comprises 14 residues. The read is trimmed to its CDR3 DNA, 42 bases read in frame from base 1. Per the germline V gene (reference sequence), MNHNY is the CDR1 and SVGAGI is the CDR2. Sequencing was carried out with an Illumina HiSeq 1500. TCRdb itself trimmed the public reads at Q25 with fastp, ran MiXCR and retained productive beta chains. Here each entry gathers all rows of one CDR3 protein and keeps the most common genes and DNA. This sample lists 360,000 or so distinct CDR3 sequences; roughly 34% were detected once. Together, the top ten hold 13% of the sample.

The sequencing used cultured PBMCs, collected from culture after CMV antigen stimulation. The V and J segments used are TRBV6-6 and TRBJ2-3, and TRBD2 aligns with 7 junction nucleotides. This receptor was identified in a human donor in good health (CMV status not recorded). Some clones in this sample may be carry-over from other donors' samples. The DNA sequence is TGTGCCAGCAGTCCGGGACTAACGGGAGTGACGCAGTATTTT. Translated, this is CASSPGLTGVTQYF.